The rows below give T cell receptor beta chains drawn from one sample of a study of T cells in Graves' hyperthyroidism and ophthalmopathy. TCRdb reanalysed the multiplex PCR reads using MiXCR and keeps one entry per CDR3 protein. In the table there are 450,000 to 600,000 distinct CDR3 sequences, about 20% of which are singletons. Sequences were obtained from blood. The receptor source for this set is a man aged 40-55 years with Graves' ophthalmopathy. The CDR3 runs from the conserved cysteine through the conserved F or W. The order of the fields is J gene, D gene, V gene, clone size, CDR3 protein, CDR3 DNA. D genes are given only for firm matches. Only part of the rows carry a size: once, few, many, or a class if the clone is expanded.

j_gene: TRBJ1-1; d_gene: .; v_gene: TRBV7-9; abundance: few; CDR3aa: CASSLARTDEAFF; CDR3nt: TGTGCCAGCAGCTTAGCGCGGACGGATGAAGCTTTCTTT
j_gene: TRBJ2-7; d_gene: TRBD1; v_gene: TRBV30; abundance: .; CDR3aa: CAWTQTGVSYEQYF; CDR3nt: TGTGCCTGGACACAGACAGGGGTCTCCTACGAGCAGTACTTC
j_gene: TRBJ2-1; d_gene: TRBD2; v_gene: TRBV5-1; abundance: few; CDR3aa: CASSPGLAGRSYNEQFF; CDR3nt: TGCGCCAGCAGCCCGGGACTAGCGGGGAGGTCCTACAATGAGCAGTTCTTC
j_gene: TRBJ2-7; d_gene: .; v_gene: TRBV20-1; abundance: many; CDR3aa: CSARGAGNEQYF; CDR3nt: TGCAGTGCTAGAGGAGCAGGGAACGAGCAGTACTTC
j_gene: TRBJ2-5; d_gene: .; v_gene: TRBV12-3/TRBV12-4; abundance: many; CDR3aa: CASSLGGVETQYF; CDR3nt: TGTGCCAGCAGTTTGGGGGGCGTAGAGACCCAGTACTTC
j_gene: TRBJ2-1; d_gene: TRBD1; v_gene: TRBV7-9; abundance: .; CDR3aa: CASSTRGTGKDEQFF; CDR3nt: TGTGCCAGCAGCACGCGGGGGACAGGGAAGGATGAGCAGTTCTTC
j_gene: TRBJ2-1; d_gene: .; v_gene: TRBV6-5; abundance: .; CDR3aa: CASSWGFGEQFF; CDR3nt: TGTGCCAGCAGTTGGGGATTCGGTGAGCAGTTCTTC
j_gene: TRBJ1-3; d_gene: TRBD1; v_gene: TRBV4-3; abundance: few; CDR3aa: CASSQLTGPGNTIYF; CDR3nt: TGCGCCAGCAGCCAGTTGACAGGGCCTGGAAACACCATATATTTT
j_gene: TRBJ2-5; d_gene: TRBD2; v_gene: TRBV20-1; abundance: few; CDR3aa: CSAIGTSGRADQETQYF; CDR3nt: TGCAGTGCTATCGGGACTAGCGGGAGGGCCGATCAAGAGACCCAGTACTTC
j_gene: TRBJ2-7; d_gene: TRBD1; v_gene: TRBV7-6; abundance: few; CDR3aa: CASSPWTGRKQYF; CDR3nt: TGTGCCAGCAGCCCATGGACAGGGAGAAAGCAGTACTTC
j_gene: TRBJ2-7; d_gene: TRBD2; v_gene: TRBV2; abundance: .; CDR3aa: CASRVGGRILDEQYF; CDR3nt: TGTGCCAGCAGAGTGGGCGGGAGGATTCTTGACGAGCAGTACTTC
j_gene: TRBJ2-7; d_gene: TRBD1; v_gene: TRBV29-1; abundance: .; CDR3aa: CSVAGTGLVEQYF; CDR3nt: TGCAGCGTGGCCGGGACAGGGCTGGTCGAGCAGTACTTC
j_gene: TRBJ2-2; d_gene: .; v_gene: TRBV7-3; abundance: .; CDR3aa: CASSLESRPGELFF; CDR3nt: TGTGCCAGCAGCTTGGAGAGTAGGCCCGGGGAGCTGTTTTTT
j_gene: TRBJ1-1; d_gene: TRBD1; v_gene: TRBV27; abundance: .; CDR3aa: CASSLSRTGGTEAFF; CDR3nt: TGTGCCAGCAGTTTATCTAGGACAGGGGGCACTGAAGCTTTCTTT
j_gene: TRBJ1-1; d_gene: .; v_gene: TRBV6-2/TRBV6-3; abundance: .; CDR3aa: CASTHGVNTEAFF; CDR3nt: TGTGCCAGCACCCACGGGGTGAACACTGAAGCTTTCTTT
j_gene: TRBJ2-7; d_gene: TRBD2; v_gene: TRBV4-1; abundance: many; CDR3aa: CASSPSSWSGRKSSSYYEQYF; CDR3nt: TGCGCCAGCAGCCCCTCCAGTTGGAGCGGGAGGAAATCCTCTTCCTACTACGAGCAGTACTTC
j_gene: TRBJ2-3; d_gene: TRBD2; v_gene: TRBV19; abundance: few; CDR3aa: CASSIGYSGRYTDTQYF; CDR3nt: TGTGCCAGTAGTATAGGATATAGCGGGAGGTACACAGATACGCAGTATTTT
j_gene: TRBJ2-7; d_gene: TRBD2; v_gene: TRBV6-2/TRBV6-3; abundance: .; CDR3aa: CASSYSGSGAPGHEQYF; CDR3nt: TGTGCCAGCAGTTACTCAGGGAGCGGGGCACCTGGCCACGAGCAGTACTTC
j_gene: TRBJ1-5; d_gene: .; v_gene: TRBV4-1; abundance: .; CDR3aa: CASSHEEGFNQPQHF; CDR3nt: TGCGCCAGCAGCCACGAAGAGGGATTCAATCAGCCCCAGCATTTT
j_gene: TRBJ2-1; d_gene: .; v_gene: TRBV10-3; abundance: .; CDR3aa: CAISLEGNEQFF; CDR3nt: TGTGCCATCAGCCTCGAAGGCAATGAGCAGTTCTTC
j_gene: TRBJ2-5; d_gene: TRBD1; v_gene: TRBV15; abundance: .; CDR3aa: CATGSGQVETQYF; CDR3nt: TGTGCCACCGGATCGGGACAGGTGGAGACCCAGTACTTC
j_gene: TRBJ1-5; d_gene: TRBD1; v_gene: TRBV6-2/TRBV6-3; abundance: few; CDR3aa: CASSNRDRNQPQHF; CDR3nt: TGTGCCAGCAGTAACCGGGACAGAAATCAGCCCCAGCATTTT
j_gene: TRBJ2-1; d_gene: TRBD2; v_gene: TRBV13; abundance: many; CDR3aa: CASSLRTSNEQFF; CDR3nt: TGTGCCAGCAGCCTCCGGACTAGCAATGAGCAGTTCTTC
j_gene: TRBJ2-7; d_gene: .; v_gene: TRBV20-1; abundance: .; CDR3aa: CSALEYEQYF; CDR3nt: TGCAGTGCTCTCGAATACGAGCAGTACTTC
j_gene: TRBJ1-2; d_gene: .; v_gene: TRBV27; abundance: many; CDR3aa: CASSLRPESYGYTF; CDR3nt: TGTGCCAGCAGTTTACGTCCTGAGAGCTATGGCTACACCTTC
j_gene: TRBJ1-1; d_gene: .; v_gene: TRBV10-3; abundance: .; CDR3aa: CAIKGQNTEPFF; CDR3nt: TGTGCCATCAAGGGACAAAACACTGAACCTTTCTTT
j_gene: TRBJ2-1; d_gene: .; v_gene: TRBV15; abundance: few; CDR3aa: CATSGRVSEQFF; CDR3nt: TGTGCCACCAGCGGCCGGGTTTCAGAGCAGTTCTTC
j_gene: TRBJ1-1; d_gene: .; v_gene: TRBV3-1; abundance: many; CDR3aa: CASSPLASGNTEAFF; CDR3nt: TGTGCCAGCAGCCCTCTGGCCTCGGGGAACACTGAAGCTTTCTTT
j_gene: TRBJ1-1; d_gene: .; v_gene: TRBV11-2; abundance: many; CDR3aa: CASSLGLGGRSDTEAFF; CDR3nt: TGTGCCAGCAGCTTGGGTTTGGGAGGGAGGTCGGACACTGAAGCTTTCTTT
j_gene: TRBJ2-1; d_gene: TRBD2; v_gene: TRBV7-2; abundance: .; CDR3aa: CASSLVLRGRLAGSSYNEQFF; CDR3nt: TGTGCCAGCAGCTTAGTTCTGAGGGGTCGACTAGCCGGTAGCTCCTACAATGAGCAGTTCTTC
j_gene: TRBJ1-2; d_gene: .; v_gene: TRBV10-3; abundance: few; CDR3aa: CAISEFLSSSNYGYTF; CDR3nt: TGTGCCATCAGTGAGTTCCTCAGTTCATCGAACTATGGCTACACCTTC
j_gene: TRBJ2-1; d_gene: TRBD2; v_gene: TRBV19; abundance: .; CDR3aa: CASSMTGTSNNEQFF; CDR3nt: TGTGCCAGTAGTATGACCGGGACTAGTAACAATGAGCAGTTCTTC
j_gene: TRBJ2-2; d_gene: TRBD1; v_gene: TRBV25-1; abundance: .; CDR3aa: CASAATGDTGELFF; CDR3nt: TGTGCCAGCGCGGCTACAGGGGACACCGGGGAGCTGTTTTTT
j_gene: TRBJ2-7; d_gene: TRBD2; v_gene: TRBV3-1; abundance: many; CDR3aa: CASSPASGGAYEQYF; CDR3nt: TGTGCCAGCAGCCCGGCTAGCGGGGGGGCCTACGAGCAGTACTTC
j_gene: TRBJ2-5; d_gene: .; v_gene: TRBV6-1; abundance: .; CDR3aa: CASGQGPLETQYF; CDR3nt: TGTGCCAGCGGCCAGGGGCCGTTAGAGACCCAGTACTTC
j_gene: TRBJ2-2; d_gene: .; v_gene: TRBV5-1; abundance: .; CDR3aa: CASSGSIGGELFF; CDR3nt: TGCGCCAGCAGCGGGTCTATAGGCGGGGAGCTGTTTTTT
j_gene: TRBJ2-7; d_gene: .; v_gene: TRBV20-1; abundance: many; CDR3aa: CSTHETPAYEQYF; CDR3nt: TGCAGTACACACGAGACTCCAGCCTACGAGCAGTACTTC
j_gene: TRBJ1-2; d_gene: TRBD1; v_gene: TRBV12-3/TRBV12-4; abundance: few; CDR3aa: CASSFTLRGPTYGYTF; CDR3nt: TGTGCCAGCAGTTTCACCCTTAGGGGGCCAACCTATGGCTACACCTTC
j_gene: TRBJ2-2; d_gene: .; v_gene: TRBV18; abundance: .; CDR3aa: CASSPEGTGELFF; CDR3nt: TGTGCCAGCTCACCTGAAGGCACCGGGGAGCTGTTTTTT
j_gene: TRBJ2-5; d_gene: .; v_gene: TRBV5-1; abundance: few; CDR3aa: CASSVDWGEVTQYF; CDR3nt: TGCGCCAGCAGCGTCGACTGGGGGGAAGTGACCCAGTACTTC
j_gene: TRBJ2-3; d_gene: .; v_gene: TRBV7-3; abundance: .; CDR3aa: CASSQGLQVNTDTQYF; CDR3nt: TGTGCCAGCAGCCAAGGTCTCCAAGTAAATACAGATACGCAGTATTTT
j_gene: TRBJ2-5; d_gene: .; v_gene: TRBV20-1; abundance: many; CDR3aa: CSAPIGQETQYF; CDR3nt: TGCAGTGCCCCCATCGGGCAAGAGACCCAGTACTTC
j_gene: TRBJ2-7; d_gene: .; v_gene: TRBV6-2/TRBV6-3; abundance: few; CDR3aa: CASSWFYEQYF; CDR3nt: TGTGCCAGCAGTTGGTTTTACGAGCAGTACTTC
j_gene: TRBJ2-2; d_gene: .; v_gene: TRBV6-1; abundance: .; CDR3aa: CASRSGAAGGELFF; CDR3nt: TGTGCCAGCCGGTCGGGGGCAGCGGGCGGGGAGCTGTTTTTT
j_gene: TRBJ2-5; d_gene: .; v_gene: TRBV20-1; abundance: few; CDR3aa: CSVLHQCQETQYF; CDR3nt: TGCAGTGTACTTCATCAGTGCCAAGAGACCCAGTACTTC
j_gene: TRBJ1-1; d_gene: .; v_gene: TRBV18; abundance: many; CDR3aa: CASSPRAGSAEAFF; CDR3nt: TGTGCCAGCTCACCTAGGGCGGGCAGCGCTGAAGCTTTCTTT
j_gene: TRBJ2-2; d_gene: .; v_gene: TRBV6-1; abundance: .; CDR3aa: CASRTTRTDAGELFF; CDR3nt: TGTGCCAGCAGAACAACGAGGACGGATGCCGGGGAGCTGTTTTTT
j_gene: TRBJ2-7; d_gene: TRBD2; v_gene: TRBV7-8; abundance: few; CDR3aa: CASSDTLTSGNNEQYF; CDR3nt: TGTGCCAGCAGCGATACGCTTACTAGCGGGAATAACGAGCAGTACTTC
j_gene: TRBJ1-3; d_gene: .; v_gene: TRBV11-3; abundance: few; CDR3aa: CASSLDPTNTIYF; CDR3nt: TGTGCCAGCAGCTTAGATCCCACCAACACCATATATTTT
j_gene: TRBJ2-5; d_gene: .; v_gene: TRBV7-2; abundance: many; CDR3aa: CASSSQGSRETQYF; CDR3nt: TGTGCCAGCAGCTCTCAGGGGAGTAGGGAGACCCAGTACTTC
j_gene: TRBJ1-6; d_gene: .; v_gene: TRBV27; abundance: few; CDR3aa: CASSLFGLIGNSPLHF; CDR3nt: TGTGCCAGCAGTTTATTTGGACTAATCGGCAATTCACCCCTCCACTTT
j_gene: TRBJ2-7; d_gene: TRBD2; v_gene: TRBV12-3/TRBV12-4; abundance: many; CDR3aa: CASSSPFVSGKTYEQYF; CDR3nt: TGTGCCAGCAGTTCACCGTTCGTTAGCGGGAAGACCTACGAGCAGTACTTC
j_gene: TRBJ2-1; d_gene: TRBD2; v_gene: TRBV20-1; abundance: .; CDR3aa: CSAPERLARGNEQFF; CDR3nt: TGCAGTGCTCCAGAGCGACTAGCCCGTGGTAATGAGCAGTTCTTC
j_gene: TRBJ1-3; d_gene: .; v_gene: TRBV2; abundance: .; CDR3aa: CASNRVLSGNTIYF; CDR3nt: TGTGCCAGCAACCGGGTCCTTTCCGGAAACACCATATATTTT
j_gene: TRBJ2-7; d_gene: .; v_gene: TRBV2; abundance: .; CDR3aa: CASRLTDYEQYF; CDR3nt: TGTGCCAGCAGGCTCACAGATTACGAGCAGTACTTC